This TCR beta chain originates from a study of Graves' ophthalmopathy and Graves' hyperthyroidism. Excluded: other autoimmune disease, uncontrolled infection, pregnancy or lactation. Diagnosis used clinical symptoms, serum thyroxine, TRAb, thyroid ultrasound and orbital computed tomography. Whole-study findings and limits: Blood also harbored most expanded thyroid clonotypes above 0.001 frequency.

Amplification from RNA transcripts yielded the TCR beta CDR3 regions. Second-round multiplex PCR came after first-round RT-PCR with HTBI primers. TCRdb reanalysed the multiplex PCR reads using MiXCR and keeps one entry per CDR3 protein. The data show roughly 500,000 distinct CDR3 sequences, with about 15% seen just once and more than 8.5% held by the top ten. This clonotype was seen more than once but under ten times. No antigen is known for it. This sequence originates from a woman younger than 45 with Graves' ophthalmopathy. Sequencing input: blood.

The CDR3 spells CASSLGAGHIQETQYF. The CDR3 nucleotides are TGTGCCAGCAGCTTAGGGGCTGGACATATCCAAGAGACCCAGTACTTC. V and J are TRBV7-8 and TRBJ2-5; D is perhaps TRBD1 (5 bases). This CDR3 contains 16 residues. V lost 1 base and J 1 base, leaving 13 bases between the germline ends. Looked up from germline, CDR1 is SGHVS and CDR2 is FQNEAQ.